Below, 27 T cell receptor beta chains from the same sample are listed, as sequenced in a study of blood T cells in healthy people across ages (dated by TCRdb to 2013 to 2016). Libraries were prepared through 5' RACE. The sample was run on an Illumina HiSeq 2500. The second PCR ran for roughly 7 to 12 cycles and used a J-beta primer mix along with a sample-barcoded 5' primer. TCRdb's own reprocessing of the public reads used fastp at Q25 and MiXCR and kept productive beta chains. Each entry merges the rows of one CDR3 protein and shows their most common DNA and genes. This sample is represented by 1.5 million to 2 million distinct CDR3 sequences; under 30% of them were singletons. The ten biggest clones cover 7.7% of the sample. The sequencing sample was made of blood. These TCRs come from a woman aged 25 to 39 in good health.

This clonotype was seen a single time. The chain carries TRBV2 and TRBJ1-4; no clear D. Germline loops: CDR1 SNHLY, CDR2 FYNNEI. This CDR3 is built from 14 residues. The V end was cut by 3 bases, the J end by 3 bases, with 8 bases between. CDR3 residues: CASSEGIPNEKLFF. The CDR3 coding sequence is TGTGCCAGCAGTGAGGGGATACCTAATGAAAAACTGTTTTTT. The complete variable domain, with remaining parts taken from reference TRBV2 and TRBJ1-4, reads EPEVTQTPSHQVTQMGQEVILRCVPISNHLYFYWYRQILGQKVEFLVSFYNNEISEKSEIFDDQFSVERPDGSNFTLKIRSTKLEDSAMYFCASSEGIPNEKLFFGSGTQLSVL.

Worth noting for this clonotype: One end of the junction does not line up with germline, which may come from a read error. The chain couples TRBV20-1 to TRBJ2-3, with TRBD1 matching over 9 bases. CDR3 size: 14 residues. Per the germline V gene, CDR1 is DFQATT and CDR2 is SNEGSKA (reference sequence). CDR3 nucleotide sequence: TGCAGTGCTAGACACAGGGGGCGGGAAGATGCGCAGTATTTT. Translating it yields CSARHRGREDAQYF.

The chain uses TRBV4-3 and TRBJ1-2, with D unresolved. V was shortened by 3 bases and J by 0 bases, with 8 bases between the two germline ends. CDR3 length: 14 amino acids. Germline lookup yields CDR1 LGHNA and CDR2 YSLEER. As DNA, the CDR3 is TGCGCCAGCAGCCATAGCGAGACTAACTATGGCTACACCTTC. It yields the protein CASSHSETNYGYTF.

The V gene is TRBV28, the J gene TRBJ2-1; no firm D call. V lost 6 bases, J lost 0 bases, and 18 bases lay in between. The germline CDR1 and CDR2 sequences are MDHEN and SYDVKM. The CDR3 extends over 17 amino acids. The CDR3 reads CASRSDSGLSSYNEQFF. Here the CDR3 DNA reads TGTGCCAGCAGATCAGATTCAGGCTTGAGCTCCTACAATGAGCAGTTCTTC.

This clonotype appeared a few times. The chain carries TRBV12-3 or TRBV12-4 and TRBJ1-1, with D uncertain. Deletions cut 8 bases from V and 0 bases from J, with 13 bases between. The CDR3 is made up of 14 amino acids. Here the CDR3 DNA reads TGTGCCAGCGGAGAATTCACTCTGAACACTGAAGCTTTCTTT. Amino acid sequence: CASGEFTLNTEAFF.

This clonotype was counted ten times or more. This chain connects TRBV20-1 to TRBJ2-3, with D unresolved. Germline V gene data show CDR1 as DFQATT and CDR2 as SNEGSKA (reference sequence). V lost 6 bases and J lost 4, with 11 bases in between. The CDR3 consists of 12 residues. The CDR3 DNA follows: TGCAGTGCCCCTTGGCCCCCAGATACGCAGTATTTT. Translated: CSAPWPPDTQYF.

DNA for the CDR3: TGTGCCAGCGTCAGGCGGGAGCCCTTCTACGAGCAGTACTTC. This sequence encodes CASVRREPFYEQYF. The chain joins TRBV6-2 or TRBV6-3 to TRBJ2-7; 7 bases map to TRBD2. The germline V gene encodes CDR1 MNHEY and CDR2 SVGEGT. The CDR3 loop spans 14 amino acids. After removal of 8 bases from V and 3 bases from J, the junction contained 10 bases not matched to a gene.

The chain is built from TRBV5-1 and TRBJ2-3, with D perhaps given as TRBD1 or TRBD2 (7 bases each). The CDR3 is 14 residues long. V lost 7 bases and J lost 4, with 16 bases in between. The germline V gene has CDR1 SGHRS and CDR2 YFSETQ. This chain's CDR3 is CASQGGGWSDTQYF. The CDR3 coding sequence is TGCGCCAGCCAGGGGGGGGGCTGGTCAGATACGCAGTATTTT.

This clonotype was seen at least ten times. This sequence joins TRBV28 and TRBJ1-2; 8 nucleotides align to TRBD1. Germline CDR1 and CDR2: MDHEN and SYDVKM. CDR3 length: 13 amino acids. Germline trimming cut 4 bases from V and 6 bases from J; bases unmatched to any gene: 4. The CDR3, as DNA: TGTGCCAGCAGTTCGACACAGGGGGATGGCTACACCTTC. Its translation: CASSSTQGDGYTF.

This rearrangement joins TRBV3-1 to TRBJ2-6, with unresolved D. Germline values: CDR1 LGHDT, CDR2 YNNKEL (reference sequence). V gave up 5 bases and J gave up 4 bases, with 6 bases separating them. The CDR3 spans 13 residues. CDR3 loop: CASSYVGANVLTF. The CDR3 nucleotides read TGTGCCAGCAGCTACGTGGGGGCCAACGTCCTGACTTTC.

The rearrangement uses TRBV7-3 and TRBJ2-5, with a possible D match to TRBD1 (6 bases). V lost 0 bases and J lost 5, with 7 bases in between. Germline values: CDR1 SGHTA, CDR2 FQGTGA. The CDR3 consists of 13 residues. The CDR3 loop reads CASSLTQGETQYF. The CDR3 DNA sequence: TGTGCCAGCAGCTTAACTCAGGGGGAGACCCAGTACTTC.

This clonotype was seen a handful of times. The chain uses TRBV2 and TRBJ2-1; the match to TRBD2 covers 15 bases. In germline, CDR1 is SNHLY, CDR2 FYNNEI. This CDR3 contains 17 residues. J was trimmed by 5 bases and V by 1 base; bases with no gene match: 3. This CDR3 is CASSEGTSGRGNNEQFF. The CDR3 DNA sequence: TGTGCCAGCAGTGAAGGGACTAGCGGGAGGGGGAACAATGAGCAGTTCTTC.

This chain joins TRBV7-9 and TRBJ1-5, with D uncertain. V was pared by 5 bases and J by 6 bases, with 11 bases between. The CDR3 loop spans 13 amino acids. Germline values: CDR1 SEHNR, CDR2 FQNEAQ (reference sequence). As DNA, the CDR3 is TGTGCCAGCAGCCAGAATGAGCCTCAGCCCCAGCATTTT. It yields the protein CASSQNEPQPQHF.

This clonotype was counted ten times or more. This chain connects TRBV29-1 to TRBJ2-7; D might be TRBD2 (6 bases). The CDR3 has 15 amino acids. CDR1 is SQVTM and CDR2 is ANQGSEA in the germline V gene. Trimming left V 3 bases short and J 2 bases short, with 17 bases between. In DNA, the CDR3 is TGCAGCGTTGATTTAGGCGGGGAAAAAGCCTACGAGCAGTACTTC. Its protein product is CSVDLGGEKAYEQYF.

This clonotype was recorded a few times. The chain is built from TRBV20-1 and TRBJ2-3; 15 bases agree with TRBD2. J was trimmed by 1 base and V by 7 bases; bases with no gene match: 9. This CDR3 is 17 amino acids long. Germline V gives CDR1 DFQATT, CDR2 SNEGSKA (reference sequence). Here the CDR3 DNA reads TGCAGTGTCACCGGGACTAGCGGGGGGTGGGGCACAGATACGCAGTATTTT. Its protein is CSVTGTSGGWGTDTQYF.

V and J are TRBV7-2 and TRBJ2-7, with TRBD1 matching over 7 bases. The germline CDR1 and CDR2 sequences are SGHTA and FQGNSA. The V segment lost 5 bases and the J segment 6 bases; nucleotides outside the gene matches: 13. The CDR3 contains 15 residues. In DNA form, the CDR3 reads TGTGCCAGCAGCATAAACACAGGGGCGCTGACCGAGCAGTACTTC. Protein: CASSINTGALTEQYF.

This clonotype was counted only a few times. The chain recombines TRBV10-3 with TRBJ2-3; TRBD2 matches at 8 bases. Looked up from germline, CDR1 is ENHRY and CDR2 is SYGVKD. Trimming removed 6 bases from V and 3 bases from J; junction bases left unmatched: 5. The CDR3 covers 14 residues. The CDR3 here is CAIRSLAVTDTQYF. The CDR3 DNA sequence: TGTGCCATCAGGTCACTAGCGGTTACAGATACGCAGTATTTT.

This clonotype showed up many times. J is TRBJ2-2 and V is TRBV12-3 or TRBV12-4, with 8 bases identical to TRBD1. V was clipped by 5 bases and J by 5 bases; unmatched bases: 4. This CDR3 is 14 amino acids long. The CDR3 DNA sequence: TGTGCCAGCAGTCCGACAGGGGCTACCGGGGAGCTGTTTTTT. This encodes CASSPTGATGELFF.

This chain uses TRBV10-3 with TRBJ2-7; 8 bases map to TRBD1. The V and J ends lost 3 bases and 2 bases, in that order; junction bases with no gene match: 12. The CDR3 extends over 17 amino acids. CDR1 is ENHRY and CDR2 is SYGVKD in the germline V gene. This CDR3 is CAISDAAGTGGPYEQYF. In nucleotides, the CDR3 is TGTGCCATCAGTGATGCAGCCGGGACAGGAGGGCCCTACGAGCAGTACTTC.

CDR3: CASSLERGVFF. CDR3 coding DNA: TGTGCCAGCAGCCTAGAGCGGGGGGTGTTCTTC. J is TRBJ2-1 and V is TRBV12-3 or TRBV12-4; 9 bases match TRBD2. V dropped 6 bases and J dropped 15; count of bases not matched to a gene: 6. This CDR3 region has 11 residues.

This clonotype was seen many times. CDR3: CASSKRTDYGYTF. CDR3 bases: TGTGCCAGCAGTAAGAGGACAGACTATGGCTACACCTTC. The genes are TRBV7-2 and TRBJ1-2, with TRBD1 as a possible D gene (6 bases). The CDR3 is 13 amino acids. Trimming left V 6 bases short and J 3 bases short, with 11 bases between. CDR1 SGHTA and CDR2 FQGNSA come from the germline V gene.

The V gene is TRBV4-1, the J gene TRBJ2-1, with TRBD1 matching 7 bases. CDR3 size: 15 residues. CDR1 and CDR2 (germline): MGHRA, YSYEKL. Unmatched junction bases numbered 10, after V lost 1 base and J lost 10 bases. The CDR3 protein is CASSQGDSPKDEQFF. The CDR3 region has the DNA TGCGCCAGCAGCCAAGGGGACAGCCCGAAGGACGAGCAGTTCTTC.

This clonotype was observed a handful of times. V and J are TRBV4-1 and TRBJ2-7; perhaps TRBD2 as D (6 bases). The DNA matches TRBJ2-5 better at its end, which makes the J call doubtful. The length of the CDR3 is 14 residues. Germline values: CDR1 MGHRA, CDR2 YSYEKL. The CDR3 loop reads CASSSGSAGKTQYF. In DNA form, the CDR3 reads TGCGCCAGCAGCTCCGGGAGCGCGGGGAAGACCCAGTACTTC.

This rearrangement joins TRBV9 to TRBJ1-2; 10 bases map to TRBD1. Germline trimming cut 3 bases from V and 7 bases from J; bases unmatched to any gene: 9. This CDR3 region has 15 residues. Germline lookup yields CDR1 SGDLS and CDR2 YYNGEE. CDR3 sequence reads: CASSAPGQGMSGYTF. The CDR3 nucleotides read TGTGCCAGCAGCGCTCCGGGACAGGGGATGAGTGGCTACACCTTC.

As regards this clonotype: One base away lies a much larger clone, so this may be a sequencing read error. This chain connects TRBV29-1 to TRBJ2-4; 8 positions agree with TRBD1. Matching the DNA end better, TRBJ2-7 makes the J call doubtful. In germline, CDR1 is SQVTM, CDR2 ANQGSEA. The CDR3 has 14 amino acids. DNA for the CDR3: TGCAGCGTTGAAGAAGACGGGACAGGCTACGAGCAGTACTTC. Translation gives CSVEEDGTGYEQYF.

The gene calls are TRBV7-2 and TRBJ2-1; 10 nucleotides match TRBD1. This CDR3 has 16 amino acids. Trimming took 2 bases from V and 8 from J; bases not matched to a gene: 9. CDR1 and CDR2 (germline): SGHTA, FQGNSA. This CDR3 is CASSLTRDRGRDEQFF. The CDR3 region has the DNA TGTGCCAGCAGCTTAACCCGCGACAGGGGGCGCGATGAGCAGTTCTTC. Looking up the rest from reference TRBV7-2 and TRBJ2-1 gives the full variable domain: GAGVSQSPSNKVTEKGKDVELRCDPISGHTALYWYRQSLGQGLEFLIYFQGNSAPDKSGLPSDRFSAERTGGSVSTLTIQRTQQEDSAVYLCASSLTRDRGRDEQFFGPGTRLTVL.

This clonotype has a count of ten or more. The rearrangement uses TRBV6-5 and TRBJ2-1, with TRBD1 as a possible D gene (6 bases). Germline V lookup: CDR1 MNHEY, CDR2 SVGAGI. The CDR3 runs 15 residues. V shed 5 bases and J shed 1 base, with 12 bases lying between them. In DNA form, the CDR3 reads TGTGCCAGCAGTGCTGACAGGACGTCCTACAATGAGCAGTTCTTC. Translated, it gives CASSADRTSYNEQFF.